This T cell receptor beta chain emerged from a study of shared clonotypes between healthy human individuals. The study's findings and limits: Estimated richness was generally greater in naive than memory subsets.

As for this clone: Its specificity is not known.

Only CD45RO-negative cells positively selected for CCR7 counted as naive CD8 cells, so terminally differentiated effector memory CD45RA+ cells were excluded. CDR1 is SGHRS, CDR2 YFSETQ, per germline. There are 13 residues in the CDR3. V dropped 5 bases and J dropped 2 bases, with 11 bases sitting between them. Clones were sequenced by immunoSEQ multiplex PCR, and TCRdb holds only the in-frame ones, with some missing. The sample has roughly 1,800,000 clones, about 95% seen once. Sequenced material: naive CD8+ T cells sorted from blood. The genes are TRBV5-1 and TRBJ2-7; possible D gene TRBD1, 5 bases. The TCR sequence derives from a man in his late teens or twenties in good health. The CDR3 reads CASRRTNTYEQYF. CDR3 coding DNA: TGCGCCAGCAGACGGACAAATACCTACGAGCAGTACTTC.